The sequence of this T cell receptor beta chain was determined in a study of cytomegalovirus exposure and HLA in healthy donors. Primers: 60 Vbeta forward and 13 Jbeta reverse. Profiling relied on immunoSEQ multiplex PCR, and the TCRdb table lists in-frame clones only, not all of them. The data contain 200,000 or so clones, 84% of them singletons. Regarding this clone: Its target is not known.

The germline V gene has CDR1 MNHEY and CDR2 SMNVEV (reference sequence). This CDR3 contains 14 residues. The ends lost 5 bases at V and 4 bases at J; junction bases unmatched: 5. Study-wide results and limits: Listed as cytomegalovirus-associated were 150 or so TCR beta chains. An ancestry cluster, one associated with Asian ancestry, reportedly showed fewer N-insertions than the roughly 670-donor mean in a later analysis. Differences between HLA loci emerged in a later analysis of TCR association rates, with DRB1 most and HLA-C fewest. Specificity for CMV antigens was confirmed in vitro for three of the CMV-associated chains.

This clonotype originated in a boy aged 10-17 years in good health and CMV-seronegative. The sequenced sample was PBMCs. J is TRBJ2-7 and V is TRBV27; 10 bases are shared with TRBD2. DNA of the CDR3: TGTGCCAGCAGTCCCGTAGCGGGAGGATACGAGCAGTACTTC. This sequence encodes CASSPVAGGYEQYF.